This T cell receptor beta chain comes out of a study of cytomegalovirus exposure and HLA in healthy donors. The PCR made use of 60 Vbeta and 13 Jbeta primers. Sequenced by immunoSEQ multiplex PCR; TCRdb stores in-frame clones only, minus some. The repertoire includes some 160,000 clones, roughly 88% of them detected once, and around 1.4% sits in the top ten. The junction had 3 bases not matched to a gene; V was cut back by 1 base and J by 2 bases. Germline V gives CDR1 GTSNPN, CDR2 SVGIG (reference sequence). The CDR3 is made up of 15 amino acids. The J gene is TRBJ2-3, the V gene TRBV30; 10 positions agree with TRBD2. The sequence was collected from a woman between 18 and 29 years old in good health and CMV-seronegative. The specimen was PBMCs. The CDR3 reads CAWSGSGGFTDTQYF. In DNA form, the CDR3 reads TGTGCCTGGAGTGGTAGCGGGGGGTTCACAGATACGCAGTATTTT. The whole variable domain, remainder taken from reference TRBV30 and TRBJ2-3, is SQTIHQWPATLVQPVGSPLSLECTVEGTSNPNLYWYRQAAGRGLQLLFYSVGIGQISSEVPQNLSASRPQDRQFILSSKKLLLSDSGFYLCAWSGSGGFTDTQYFGPGTRLTVL.